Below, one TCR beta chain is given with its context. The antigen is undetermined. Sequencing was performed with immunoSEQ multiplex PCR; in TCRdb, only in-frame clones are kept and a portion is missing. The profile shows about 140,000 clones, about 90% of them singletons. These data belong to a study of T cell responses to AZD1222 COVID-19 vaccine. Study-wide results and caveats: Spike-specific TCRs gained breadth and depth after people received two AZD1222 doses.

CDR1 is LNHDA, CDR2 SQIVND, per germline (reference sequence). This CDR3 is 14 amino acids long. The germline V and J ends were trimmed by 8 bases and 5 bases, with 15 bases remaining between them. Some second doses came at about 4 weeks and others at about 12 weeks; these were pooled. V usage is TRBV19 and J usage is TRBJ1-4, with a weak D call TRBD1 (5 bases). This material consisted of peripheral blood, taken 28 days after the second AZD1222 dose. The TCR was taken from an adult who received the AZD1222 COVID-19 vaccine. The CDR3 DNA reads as TGTGCCAGTTCTTTCAGGGAGCCAAATGAAAAACTGTTTTTT. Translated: CASSFREPNEKLFF.